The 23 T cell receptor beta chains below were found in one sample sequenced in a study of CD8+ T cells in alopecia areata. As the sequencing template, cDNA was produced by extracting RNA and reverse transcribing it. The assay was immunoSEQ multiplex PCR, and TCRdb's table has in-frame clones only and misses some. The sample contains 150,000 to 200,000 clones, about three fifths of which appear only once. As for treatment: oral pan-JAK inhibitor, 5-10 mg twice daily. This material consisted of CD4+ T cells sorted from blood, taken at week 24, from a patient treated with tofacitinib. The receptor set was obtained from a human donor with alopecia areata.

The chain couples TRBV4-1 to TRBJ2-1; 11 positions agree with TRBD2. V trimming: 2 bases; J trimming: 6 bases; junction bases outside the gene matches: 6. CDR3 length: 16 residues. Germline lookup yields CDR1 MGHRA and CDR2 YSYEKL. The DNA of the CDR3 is TGCGCCAGCAGCCAATTAGCGGGGGGGGCCCGCAATGAGCAGTTCTTC. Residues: CASSQLAGGARNEQFF.

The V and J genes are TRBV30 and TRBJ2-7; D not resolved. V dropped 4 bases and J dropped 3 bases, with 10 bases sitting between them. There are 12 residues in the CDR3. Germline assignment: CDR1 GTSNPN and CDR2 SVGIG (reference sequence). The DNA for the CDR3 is TGTGCCTGGATTGTTTTTAGCTACGAGCAGTACTTC. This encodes CAWIVFSYEQYF.

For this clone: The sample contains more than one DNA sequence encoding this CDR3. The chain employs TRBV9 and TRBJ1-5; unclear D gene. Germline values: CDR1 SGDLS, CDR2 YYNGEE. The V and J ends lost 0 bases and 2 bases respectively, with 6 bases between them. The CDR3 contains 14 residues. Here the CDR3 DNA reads TGTGCCAGCAGCGTAGGGACCGGCAATCAGCCCCAGCATTTT. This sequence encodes CASSVGTGNQPQHF. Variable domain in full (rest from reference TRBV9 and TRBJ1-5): DSGVTQTPKHLITATGQRVTLRCSPRSGDLSVYWYQQSLDQGLQFLIQYYNGEERAKGNILERFSAQQFPDLHSELNLSSLELGDSALYFCASSVGTGNQPQHFGDGTRLSIL.

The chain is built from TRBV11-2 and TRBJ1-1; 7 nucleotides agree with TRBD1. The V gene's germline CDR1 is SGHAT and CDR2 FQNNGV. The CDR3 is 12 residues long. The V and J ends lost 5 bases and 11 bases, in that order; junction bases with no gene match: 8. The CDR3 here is CASSPQQGHAFF. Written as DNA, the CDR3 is TGTGCCAGCAGCCCCCAACAGGGGCACGCTTTCTTT.

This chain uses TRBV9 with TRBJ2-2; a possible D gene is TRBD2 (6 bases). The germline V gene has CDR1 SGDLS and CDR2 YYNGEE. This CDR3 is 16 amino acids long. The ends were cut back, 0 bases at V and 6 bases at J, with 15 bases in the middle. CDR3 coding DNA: TGTGCCAGCAGCGTAGACGCGGGGAGGTCCGCCGGGGAGCTGTTTTTT. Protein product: CASSVDAGRSAGELFF.

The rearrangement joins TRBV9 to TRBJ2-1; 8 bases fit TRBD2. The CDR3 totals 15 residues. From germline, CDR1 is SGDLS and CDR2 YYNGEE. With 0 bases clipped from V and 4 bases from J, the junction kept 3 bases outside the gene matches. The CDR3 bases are TGTGCCAGCAGCGTAGCGGGGGGGCCGTACAATGAGCAGTTCTTC. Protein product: CASSVAGGPYNEQFF. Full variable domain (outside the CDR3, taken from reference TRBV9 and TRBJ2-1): DSGVTQTPKHLITATGQRVTLRCSPRSGDLSVYWYQQSLDQGLQFLIQYYNGEERAKGNILERFSAQQFPDLHSELNLSSLELGDSALYFCASSVAGGPYNEQFFGPGTRLTVL.

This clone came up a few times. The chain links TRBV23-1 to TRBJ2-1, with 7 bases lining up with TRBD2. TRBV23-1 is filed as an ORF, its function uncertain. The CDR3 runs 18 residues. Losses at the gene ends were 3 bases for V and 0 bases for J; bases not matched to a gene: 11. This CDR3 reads CASSHPSDCGSSYNEQFF. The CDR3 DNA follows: TGCGCCAGCAGTCACCCATCCGATTGCGGGAGCTCCTACAATGAGCAGTTCTTC.

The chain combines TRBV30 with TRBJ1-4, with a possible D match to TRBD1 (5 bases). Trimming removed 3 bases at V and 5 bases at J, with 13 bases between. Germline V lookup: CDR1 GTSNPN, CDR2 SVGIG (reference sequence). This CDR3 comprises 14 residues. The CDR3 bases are TGTGCCTGGAGGTGGGCCGGGGGAAATGAAAAACTGTTTTTT. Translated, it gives CAWRWAGGNEKLFF.

The CDR3 here is CSSEGTGDGYTF. The CDR3 bases are TGCAGCTCCGAAGGGACAGGGGATGGCTACACCTTC. The chain couples TRBV29-1 to TRBJ1-2; 10 bases agree with TRBD1. This CDR3 is built from 12 residues. The germline gives CDR1 SQVTM, CDR2 ANQGSEA. V lost 8 bases and J lost 6; bases outside the gene matches: 6. The whole variable domain, remainder taken from reference TRBV29-1 and TRBJ1-2, is SAVISQKPSRDICQRGTSLTIQCQVDSQVTMMFWYRQQPGQSLTLIATANQGSEATYESGFVIDKFPISRPNLTFSTLTVSNMSPEDSSIYLCSSEGTGDGYTFGSGTRLTVV.

Written as DNA, the CDR3 is TGTGCCAGCAGTAACAGGGACACAGATACGCAGTATTTT. Amino acids: CASSNRDTDTQYF. The chain combines TRBV27 with TRBJ2-3, with D possibly matching TRBD1 (6 bases). The V end lost 5 bases, the J end lost 2 bases, and 8 bases lay between the germline ends. The CDR3 loop spans 13 amino acids. Germline lookup yields CDR1 MNHEY and CDR2 SMNVEV (reference sequence).

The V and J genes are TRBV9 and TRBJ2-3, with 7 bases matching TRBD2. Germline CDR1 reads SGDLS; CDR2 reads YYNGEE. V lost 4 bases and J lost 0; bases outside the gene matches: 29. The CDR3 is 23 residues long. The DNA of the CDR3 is TGTGCCAGCAGCATGAAAGCCCTCGCCGGGACTACACCCTCTTCGGGTAGCACAGATACGCAGTATTTT. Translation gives CASSMKALAGTTPSSGSTDTQYF.

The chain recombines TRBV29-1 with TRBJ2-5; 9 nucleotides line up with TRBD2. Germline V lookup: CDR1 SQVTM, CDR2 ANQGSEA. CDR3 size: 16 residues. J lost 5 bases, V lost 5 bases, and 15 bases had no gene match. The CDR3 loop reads CSVNPELAGKGETQYF. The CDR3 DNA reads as TGCAGCGTTAACCCAGAACTAGCGGGCAAAGGGGAGACCCAGTACTTC. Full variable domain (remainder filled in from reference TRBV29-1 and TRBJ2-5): SAVISQKPSRDICQRGTSLTIQCQVDSQVTMMFWYRQQPGQSLTLIATANQGSEATYESGFVIDKFPISRPNLTFSTLTVSNMSPEDSSIYLCSVNPELAGKGETQYFGPGTRLLVL.

This chain's CDR3 is CASSRPGGLYNEQFF. CDR3 in DNA: TGTGCCAGCAGCAGGCCGGGCGGGTTGTACAATGAGCAGTTCTTC. The chain combines TRBV5-4 with TRBJ2-1, with a tentative D call TRBD2 (5 bases). The CDR3 runs 15 residues. V gave up 4 bases and J gave up 4 bases, with 15 bases separating them. Per the germline V gene, CDR1 is SGHNT and CDR2 is YYREEE (reference sequence).

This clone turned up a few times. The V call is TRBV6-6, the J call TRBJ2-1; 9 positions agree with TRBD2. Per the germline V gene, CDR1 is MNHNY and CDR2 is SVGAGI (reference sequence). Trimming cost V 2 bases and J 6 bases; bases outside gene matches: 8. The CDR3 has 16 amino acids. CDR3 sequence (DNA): TGTGCCAGCAGTTACCTGGCGGGGGGGAGGGTCAATGAGCAGTTCTTC. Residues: CASSYLAGGRVNEQFF.

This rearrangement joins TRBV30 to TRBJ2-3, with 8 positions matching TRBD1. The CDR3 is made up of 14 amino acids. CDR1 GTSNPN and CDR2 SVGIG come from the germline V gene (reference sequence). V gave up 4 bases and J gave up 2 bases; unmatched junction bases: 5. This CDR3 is CAWTGGADTDTQYF. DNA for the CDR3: TGTGCCTGGACAGGGGGCGCGGACACAGATACGCAGTATTTT. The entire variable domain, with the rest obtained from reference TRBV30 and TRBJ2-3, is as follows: SQTIHQWPATLVQPVGSPLSLECTVEGTSNPNLYWYRQAAGRGLQLLFYSVGIGQISSEVPQNLSASRPQDRQFILSSKKLLLSDSGFYLCAWTGGADTDTQYFGPGTRLTVL.

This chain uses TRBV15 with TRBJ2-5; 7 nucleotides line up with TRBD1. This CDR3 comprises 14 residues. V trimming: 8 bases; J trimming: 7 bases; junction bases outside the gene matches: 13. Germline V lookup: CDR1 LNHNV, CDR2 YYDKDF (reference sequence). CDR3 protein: CATEPDRLSGTQYF. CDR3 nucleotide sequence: TGTGCCACCGAGCCGGACAGGTTAAGTGGGACCCAGTACTTC.

CDR3 sequence: CASSVETSGVQYF. The CDR3 coding sequence is TGTGCCAGCAGCGTTGAGACTAGCGGGGTGCAGTATTTT. The chain has TRBV9 and TRBJ2-3, with 11 bases matching TRBD2. The ends lost 2 bases at V and 11 bases at J; junction bases unmatched: 4. Germline values: CDR1 SGDLS, CDR2 YYNGEE. This CDR3 comprises 13 residues.

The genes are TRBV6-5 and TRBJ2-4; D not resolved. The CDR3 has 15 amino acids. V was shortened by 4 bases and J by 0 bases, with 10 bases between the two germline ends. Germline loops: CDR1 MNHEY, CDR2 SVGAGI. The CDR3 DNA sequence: TGTGCCAGCAGTTCATTCGCGAAAGCCAAAAACATTCAGTACTTC. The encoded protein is CASSSFAKAKNIQYF.

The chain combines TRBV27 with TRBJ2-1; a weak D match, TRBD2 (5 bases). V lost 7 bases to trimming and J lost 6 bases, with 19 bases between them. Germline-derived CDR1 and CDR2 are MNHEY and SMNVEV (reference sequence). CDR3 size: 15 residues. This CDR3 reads CASTLRRQGSNEQFF. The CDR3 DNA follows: TGTGCCAGCACTCTAAGGCGGCAAGGGAGCAATGAGCAGTTCTTC.

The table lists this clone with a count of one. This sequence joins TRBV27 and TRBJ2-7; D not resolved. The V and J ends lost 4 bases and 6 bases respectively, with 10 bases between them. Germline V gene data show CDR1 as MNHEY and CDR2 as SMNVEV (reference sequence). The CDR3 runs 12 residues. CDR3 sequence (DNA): TGTGCCAGCAGTTCGGGCGGCGGCGAGCAGTACTTC. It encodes CASSSGGGEQYF.

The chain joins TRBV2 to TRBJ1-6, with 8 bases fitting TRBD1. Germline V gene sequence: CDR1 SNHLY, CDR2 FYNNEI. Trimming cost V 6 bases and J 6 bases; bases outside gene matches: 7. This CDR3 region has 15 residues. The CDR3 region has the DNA TGTGCCAGCAGCCAACGGACAGGGTTTAATTCACCCCTCCACTTT. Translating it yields CASSQRTGFNSPLHF.

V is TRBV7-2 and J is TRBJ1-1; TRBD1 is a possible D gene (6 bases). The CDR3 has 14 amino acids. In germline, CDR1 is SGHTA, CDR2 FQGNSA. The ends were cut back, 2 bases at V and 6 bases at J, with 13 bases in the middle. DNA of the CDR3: TGTGCCAGCAGCTTAAACAGGGATAAATCTGAAGCTTTCTTT. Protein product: CASSLNRDKSEAFF.

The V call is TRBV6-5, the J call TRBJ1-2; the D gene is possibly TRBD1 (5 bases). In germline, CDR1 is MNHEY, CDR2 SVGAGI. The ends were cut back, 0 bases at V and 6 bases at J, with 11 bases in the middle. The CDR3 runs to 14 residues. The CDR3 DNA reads TGTGCCAGCAGTTACTCGGGGGGAATAGATGGCTACACCTTC. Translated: CASSYSGGIDGYTF.